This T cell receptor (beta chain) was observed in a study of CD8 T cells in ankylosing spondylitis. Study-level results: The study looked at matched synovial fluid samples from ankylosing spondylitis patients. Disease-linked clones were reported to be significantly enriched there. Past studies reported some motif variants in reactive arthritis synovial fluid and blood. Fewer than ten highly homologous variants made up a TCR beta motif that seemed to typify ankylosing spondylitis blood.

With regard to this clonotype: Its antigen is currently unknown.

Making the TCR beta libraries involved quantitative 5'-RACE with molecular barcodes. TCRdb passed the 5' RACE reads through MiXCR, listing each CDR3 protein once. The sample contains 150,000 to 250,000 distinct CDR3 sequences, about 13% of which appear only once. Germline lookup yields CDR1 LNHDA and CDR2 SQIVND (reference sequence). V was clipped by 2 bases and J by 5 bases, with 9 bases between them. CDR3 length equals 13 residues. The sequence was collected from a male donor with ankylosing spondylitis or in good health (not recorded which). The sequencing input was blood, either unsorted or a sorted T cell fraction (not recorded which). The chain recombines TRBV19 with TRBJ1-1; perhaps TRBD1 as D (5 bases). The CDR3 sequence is CASSIHGATEAFF. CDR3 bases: TGTGCCAGTAGTATACATGGGGCAACTGAAGCTTTCTTT.